Below are 21 T cell receptor beta chains sequenced from a single sample in a study of cytomegalovirus exposure and HLA in healthy donors. This PCR relied on a set of 60 Vbeta primers and 13 Jbeta primers. Measured with immunoSEQ multiplex PCR; TCRdb has only the in-frame clones, and not every one. The sample lists roughly 120,000 clones; 9.5% were seen once. The source material was PBMCs. The receptors come from a young man in good health and CMV-seronegative.

In its sample, this clone was seen a few times. The V call is TRBV9, the J call TRBJ2-3, with D maybe TRBD2 (5 bases). CDR3 length: 17 amino acids. V lost 0 bases to trimming and J lost 2 bases, with 16 bases between them. Germline V gene sequence: CDR1 SGDLS, CDR2 YYNGEE. Written as DNA, the CDR3 is TGTGCCAGCAGCGTAGATGGCGGGCCCCTGACCACAGATACGCAGTATTTT. Protein sequence: CASSVDGGPLTTDTQYF.

The gene calls are TRBV6-1 and TRBJ2-1, with D unclear. Trimming removed 10 bases from V and 0 bases from J, with 16 bases in between. The CDR3 is 15 residues long. The germline gives CDR1 MNHNS, CDR2 SASEGT. The CDR3: CATSSYYSSYNEQFF. CDR3 nucleotides: TGTGCCACCTCCTCATATTATAGCTCCTACAATGAGCAGTTCTTC.

The CDR3 sequence is CASSLGTRGNTIYF. CDR3 DNA: TGTGCCAGCAGTTTAGGGACAAGAGGAAACACCATATATTTT. This chain joins TRBV28 and TRBJ1-3, with TRBD1 as a possible D gene (6 bases). The V end lost 2 bases, the J end lost 4 bases, and 9 bases lay between the germline ends. Germline CDR1 and CDR2: MDHEN and SYDVKM. This CDR3 has 14 residues.

This clone was counted only a few times. The chain has TRBV5-1 and TRBJ1-1; TRBD1 is a possible D gene (6 bases). V dropped 4 bases and J dropped 4 bases, with 14 bases sitting between them. This CDR3 comprises 14 residues. Germline V lookup: CDR1 SGHRS, CDR2 YFSETQ. CDR3 amino acids: CASSPRQVGTEAFF. The CDR3 DNA reads as TGCGCCAGCAGCCCCAGACAGGTCGGCACTGAAGCTTTCTTT.

The chain links TRBV9 to TRBJ2-7, with 7 bases fitting TRBD1. The CDR3 loop spans 14 amino acids. The V and J ends lost 0 bases and 2 bases, in that order; junction bases with no gene match: 2. Germline V gives CDR1 SGDLS, CDR2 YYNGEE. The CDR3 bases are TGTGCCAGCAGCGTAGGACAGGGTCCCTACGAGCAGTACTTC. Residues: CASSVGQGPYEQYF.

The chain joins TRBV30 to TRBJ2-1; a possible D gene is TRBD1 (5 bases). This CDR3 has 13 residues. Deletions cut 3 bases from V and 2 bases from J, with 8 bases between. Germline-derived CDR1 and CDR2 are GTSNPN and SVGIG (reference sequence). This CDR3 reads CAWRGPTYNEQFF. In nucleotides, the CDR3 is TGTGCCTGGAGGGGGCCCACCTACAATGAGCAGTTCTTC.

This clone was found a few times. This chain connects TRBV4-3 to TRBJ2-7, with 7 bases that match TRBD1. V lost 1 base to trimming and J lost 2 bases; unmatched junction nucleotides: 5. There are 15 residues in the CDR3. Germline values: CDR1 LGHNA, CDR2 YSLEER. DNA for the CDR3: TGCGCCAGCAGCCAAGGCAGGGGGTCAGCCTACGAGCAGTACTTC. This translates into CASSQGRGSAYEQYF.

With respect to this clone: The same CDR3 arises from other DNA sequences in this sample as well. The chain joins TRBV5-1 to TRBJ1-1, with D hard to call. The CDR3 loop spans 13 amino acids. Deletions cut 2 bases from V and 1 base from J, with 6 bases between. Germline-derived CDR1 and CDR2 are SGHRS and YFSETQ. The CDR3 loop is CASSFQENTEAFF. The CDR3 coding sequence is TGCGCCAGCAGCTTCCAGGAGAACACTGAAGCTTTCTTT. Filled out from reference TRBV5-1 and TRBJ1-1, the complete variable domain reads KAGVTQTPRYLIKTRGQQVTLSCSPISGHRSVSWYQQTPGQGLQFLFEYFSETQRNKGNFPGRFSGRQFSNSRSEMNVSTLELGDSALYLCASSFQENTEAFFGQGTRLTVV.

This clone was found a few times. V is TRBV4-1 and J is TRBJ2-7, with a tentative D call TRBD2 (6 bases). In germline, CDR1 is MGHRA, CDR2 YSYEKL. V lost 0 bases and J lost 3, with 12 bases in between. The CDR3 spans 15 residues. The CDR3 reads CASSQDRGTDYEQYF. The CDR3 DNA is TGCGCCAGCAGCCAAGATCGAGGGACTGACTACGAGCAGTACTTC.

This clone was picked up a small number of times. This rearrangement joins TRBV7-8 to TRBJ2-7, with TRBD1 matching over 7 bases. Trimming took 3 bases from V and 2 from J; bases not matched to a gene: 7. Germline assignment: CDR1 SGHVS and CDR2 FQNEAQ. The CDR3 loop spans 15 amino acids. This chain's CDR3 is CASSLRQGPTYEQYF. The CDR3 nucleotides read TGTGCCAGCAGCTTGAGACAGGGTCCAACCTACGAGCAGTACTTC.

This chain joins TRBV7-9 and TRBJ1-2; 8 bases align to TRBD1. The CDR3 has 15 residues. With V trimmed by 3 bases and J by 3 bases, 6 bases remained unmatched. Germline values: CDR1 SEHNR, CDR2 FQNEAQ (reference sequence). The CDR3 nucleotides read TGTGCCAGCAGCTTGCAGGGGGCGAAGTACTATGGCTACACCTTC. It codes for CASSLQGAKYYGYTF.

The V gene is TRBV2, the J gene TRBJ2-3, with D possibly matching TRBD2 (7 bases). Trimming removed 7 bases from V and 10 bases from J, with 21 bases in between. There are 14 residues in the CDR3. CDR1 is SNHLY and CDR2 is FYNNEI in the germline V gene. The chain's CDR3 is CASTSWDRGGSQYF. The CDR3 coding sequence is TGTGCCAGCACCAGTTGGGATAGGGGGGGGTCGCAGTATTTT.

This clone has more than one count but fewer than ten. CDR3 amino acids: CASSDFPANQPQHF. DNA of the CDR3: TGCGCCAGCAGTGATTTTCCAGCGAATCAGCCCCAGCATTTT. The V and J genes are TRBV10-2 and TRBJ1-5; no definite D call. CDR3 length: 14 amino acids. Germline V gene lookup returns CDR1 WSHSY and CDR2 SAAADI. V lost 3 bases and J 4 bases, leaving 10 bases between the germline ends.

The chain links TRBV4-3 to TRBJ2-5; D is perhaps TRBD1 (6 bases). The CDR3 sequence is 14 residues long. The germline gives CDR1 LGHNA, CDR2 YSLEER. V was clipped by 1 base and J by 1 base, with 7 bases between them. The CDR3, as DNA: TGCGCCAGCAGCCAAGTACAGGGCCAAGAGACCCAGTACTTC. The encoded protein is CASSQVQGQETQYF.

The chain combines TRBV5-1 with TRBJ1-2, with a weak D call TRBD1 (5 bases). V was trimmed by 2 bases and J by 2 bases, leaving 10 bases between them. In germline, CDR1 is SGHRS, CDR2 YFSETQ. The CDR3 contains 14 residues. The CDR3 DNA follows: TGCGCCAGCAGCTTTCAGGAGGGGAACTATGGCTACACCTTC. This gives the protein CASSFQEGNYGYTF.

This clone was recorded a few times. This chain uses TRBV7-9 with TRBJ2-1; 7 bases fit TRBD1. CDR3 length equals 16 residues. V lost 5 bases to trimming and J lost 2 bases; unmatched junction nucleotides: 9. Germline loops: CDR1 SEHNR, CDR2 FQNEAQ (reference sequence). CDR3 nucleotide sequence: TGTGCCAGCAGCCAACAGGGGAAGGGTACCTACAATGAGCAGTTCTTC. This gives the protein CASSQQGKGTYNEQFF.

There are a few counts of this clone. The chain employs TRBV15 and TRBJ2-3; 9 nucleotides line up with TRBD2. The germline V gene has CDR1 LNHNV and CDR2 YYDKDF (reference sequence). The CDR3 runs 14 residues. Trimming removed 3 bases from V and 4 bases from J; junction bases left unmatched: 2. The CDR3 reads CATSRLAGADTQYF. DNA for the CDR3: TGTGCCACCAGCAGGTTAGCGGGAGCAGATACGCAGTATTTT.

The genes are TRBV19 and TRBJ2-5, with D perhaps TRBD1 (6 bases). Germline values: CDR1 LNHDA, CDR2 SQIVND (reference sequence). This CDR3 is 14 amino acids long. Between the trimmed V and J ends, which lost 2 bases and 2 bases, there was a span of 9 bases. This CDR3 is CASSISTGQETQYF. The CDR3 DNA sequence: TGTGCCAGTAGTATAAGTACAGGGCAAGAGACCCAGTACTTC.

The chain combines TRBV27 with TRBJ1-1, with D maybe TRBD1 (6 bases). Trimming removed 4 bases at V and 0 bases at J, with 12 bases between. The CDR3 has 15 residues. Germline V CDR1 and CDR2: MNHEY, SMNVEV (reference sequence). The CDR3 sequence is CASSYTGHLNTEAFF. In DNA, the CDR3 is TGTGCCAGCAGTTATACGGGACACCTGAACACTGAAGCTTTCTTT.

This clone was observed a few times. This chain joins TRBV28 and TRBJ1-1; D gene ambiguous. Germline V gene lookup returns CDR1 MDHEN and CDR2 SYDVKM. The CDR3 runs to 14 residues. V dropped 1 base and J dropped 6 bases, with 12 bases sitting between them. This CDR3 reads CASSLSERGAEAFF. For the CDR3, the DNA is TGTGCCAGCAGTTTATCCGAGCGGGGTGCTGAAGCTTTCTTT.

The J gene is TRBJ2-3, the V gene TRBV19, with 11 bases that match TRBD2. The ends lost 0 bases at V and 4 bases at J; junction bases unmatched: 6. Germline V CDR1 and CDR2: LNHDA, SQIVND (reference sequence). CDR3 length: 17 residues. In nucleotides, the CDR3 is TGTGCCAGTAGTATAGATCCGACTAGCGGGGATGCAGATACGCAGTATTTT. Translation gives CASSIDPTSGDADTQYF.